Sequencing of this TCR beta chain was carried out in a study of blood T cell repertoires in COVID-19. For the study at large: Researchers got acute and convalescent COVID-19 samples from the United States, Italy and Spain. T cells, B-cell-depleted T cells, or PBMCs supplied cDNA or gDNA.

This CDR3 is built from 16 residues. V was clipped by 5 bases and J by 5 bases; unmatched bases: 12. The germline CDR1 and CDR2 sequences are SGHTA and FQGNSA. Clones were sequenced by immunoSEQ multiplex PCR, and TCRdb holds only the in-frame ones, with some missing. The sample includes tens of thousands of clones, about 88% of them seen just once. The rearrangement links TRBV7-2 to TRBJ2-7, with 10 bases matching TRBD2. The sequence came from a man in his 70s with active COVID-19. Material for sequencing was peripheral blood. CDR3 loop: CASSTLAGKGYDEQYF. The CDR3 DNA sequence: TGTGCCAGCAGCACACTAGCGGGAAAGGGGTATGACGAGCAGTACTTC.